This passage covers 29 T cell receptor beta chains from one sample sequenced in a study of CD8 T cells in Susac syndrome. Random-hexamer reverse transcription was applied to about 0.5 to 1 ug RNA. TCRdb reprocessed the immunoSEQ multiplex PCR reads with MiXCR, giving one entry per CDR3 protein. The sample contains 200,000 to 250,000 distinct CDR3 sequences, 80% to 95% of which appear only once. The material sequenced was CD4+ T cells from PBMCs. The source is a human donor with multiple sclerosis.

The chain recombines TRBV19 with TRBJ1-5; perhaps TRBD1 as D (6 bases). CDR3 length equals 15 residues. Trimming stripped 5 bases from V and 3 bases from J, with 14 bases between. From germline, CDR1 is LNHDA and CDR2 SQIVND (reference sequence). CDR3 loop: CASSATGITNQPQHF. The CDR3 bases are TGTGCCAGTAGTGCCACAGGGATTACCAATCAGCCCCAGCATTTT.

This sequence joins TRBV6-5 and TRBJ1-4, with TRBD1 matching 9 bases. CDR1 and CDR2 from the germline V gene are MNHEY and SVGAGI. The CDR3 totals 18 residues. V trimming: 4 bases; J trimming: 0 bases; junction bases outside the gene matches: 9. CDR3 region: CASSSTPGTGPTNEKLFF. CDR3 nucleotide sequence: TGTGCCAGCAGTTCCACCCCCGGGACAGGGCCAACTAATGAAAAACTGTTTTTT.

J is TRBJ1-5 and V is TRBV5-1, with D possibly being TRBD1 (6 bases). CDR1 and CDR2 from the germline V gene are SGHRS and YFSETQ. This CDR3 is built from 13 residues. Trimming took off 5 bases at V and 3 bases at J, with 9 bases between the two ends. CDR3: CASRDSTNQPQHF. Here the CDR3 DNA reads TGCGCCAGCAGGGACAGTACCAATCAGCCCCAGCATTTT.

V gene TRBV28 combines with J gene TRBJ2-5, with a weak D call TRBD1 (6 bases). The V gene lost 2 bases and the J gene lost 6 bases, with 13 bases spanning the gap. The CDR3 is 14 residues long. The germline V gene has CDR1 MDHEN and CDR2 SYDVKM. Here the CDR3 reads CASSLVAGEQTQYF. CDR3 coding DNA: TGTGCCAGCAGTTTAGTGGCAGGGGAGCAGACCCAGTACTTC.

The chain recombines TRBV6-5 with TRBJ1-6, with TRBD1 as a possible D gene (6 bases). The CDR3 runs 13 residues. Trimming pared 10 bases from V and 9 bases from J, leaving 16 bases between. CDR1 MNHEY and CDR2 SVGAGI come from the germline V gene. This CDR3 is CAISQGTSSPLHF. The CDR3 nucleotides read TGTGCCATCTCACAGGGTACATCTTCACCCCTCCACTTT.

In nucleotides, the CDR3 is TGTGCCAGCAGTTACTACCCCGGGAGGGCATACAATGAGCAGTTCTTC. Its protein is CASSYYPGRAYNEQFF. The genes are TRBV6-5 and TRBJ2-1, with 8 positions matching TRBD2. V trimming: 1 base; J trimming: 4 bases; junction bases outside the gene matches: 6. Per the germline V gene, CDR1 is MNHEY and CDR2 is SVGAGI. The CDR3 totals 16 residues.

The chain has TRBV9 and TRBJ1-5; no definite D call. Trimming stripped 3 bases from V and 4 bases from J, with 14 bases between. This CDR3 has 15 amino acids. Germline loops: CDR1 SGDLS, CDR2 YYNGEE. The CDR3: CASSADSRPNQPQHF. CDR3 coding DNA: TGTGCCAGCAGCGCTGATTCCCGACCGAATCAGCCCCAGCATTTT.

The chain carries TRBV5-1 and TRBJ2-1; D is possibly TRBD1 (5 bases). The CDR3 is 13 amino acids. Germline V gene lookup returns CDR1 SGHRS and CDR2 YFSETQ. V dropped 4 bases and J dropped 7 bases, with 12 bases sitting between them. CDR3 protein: CASSTNAGNEQFF. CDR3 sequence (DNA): TGCGCCAGCAGCACAAACGCAGGGAATGAGCAGTTCTTC.

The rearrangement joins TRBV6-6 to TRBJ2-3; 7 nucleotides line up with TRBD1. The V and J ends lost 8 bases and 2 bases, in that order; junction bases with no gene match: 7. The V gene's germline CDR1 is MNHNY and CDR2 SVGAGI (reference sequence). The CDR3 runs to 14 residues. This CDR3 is CASRGQVDTDTQYF. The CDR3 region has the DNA TGTGCCAGCCGCGGACAGGTCGACACAGATACGCAGTATTTT.

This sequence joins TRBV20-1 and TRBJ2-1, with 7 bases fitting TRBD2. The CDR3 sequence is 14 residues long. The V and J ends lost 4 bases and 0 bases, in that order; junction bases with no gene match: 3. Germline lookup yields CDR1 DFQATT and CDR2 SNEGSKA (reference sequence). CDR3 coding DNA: TGCAGTGCTACCACGGGGGGCTCCTACAATGAGCAGTTCTTC. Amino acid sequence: CSATTGGSYNEQFF.

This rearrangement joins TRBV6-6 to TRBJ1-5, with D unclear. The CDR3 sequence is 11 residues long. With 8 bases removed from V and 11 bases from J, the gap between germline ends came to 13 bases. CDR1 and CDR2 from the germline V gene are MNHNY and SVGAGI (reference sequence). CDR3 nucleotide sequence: TGTGCCAGCCAAACCCTACTGACCCAGCATTTT. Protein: CASQTLLTQHF.

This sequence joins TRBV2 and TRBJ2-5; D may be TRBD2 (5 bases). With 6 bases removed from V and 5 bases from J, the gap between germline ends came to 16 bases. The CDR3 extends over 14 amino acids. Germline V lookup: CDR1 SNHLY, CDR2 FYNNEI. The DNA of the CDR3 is TGTGCCAGCAGGGGTTCCCAAACGGGGGAGACCCAGTACTTC. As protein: CASRGSQTGETQYF.

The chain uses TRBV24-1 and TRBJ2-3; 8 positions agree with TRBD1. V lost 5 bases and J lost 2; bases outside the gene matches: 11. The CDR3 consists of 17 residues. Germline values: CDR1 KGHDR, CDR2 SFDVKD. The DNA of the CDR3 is TGTGCCACCAGTGGTAATTTAGACAGGGGCTACACAGATACGCAGTATTTT. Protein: CATSGNLDRGYTDTQYF.

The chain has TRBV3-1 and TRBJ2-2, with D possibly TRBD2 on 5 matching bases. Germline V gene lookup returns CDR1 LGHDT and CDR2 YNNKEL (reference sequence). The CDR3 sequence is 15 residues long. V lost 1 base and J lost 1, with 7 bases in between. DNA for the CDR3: TGTGCCAGCAGCCAAGTTGGAGGGAACACCGGGGAGCTGTTTTTT. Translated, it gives CASSQVGGNTGELFF. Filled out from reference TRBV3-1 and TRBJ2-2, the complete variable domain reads DTAVSQTPKYLVTQMGNDKSIKCEQNLGHDTMYWYKQDSKKFLKIMFSYNNKELIINETVPNRFSPKSPDKAHLNLHINSLELGDSAVYFCASSQVGGNTGELFFGEGSRLTVL.

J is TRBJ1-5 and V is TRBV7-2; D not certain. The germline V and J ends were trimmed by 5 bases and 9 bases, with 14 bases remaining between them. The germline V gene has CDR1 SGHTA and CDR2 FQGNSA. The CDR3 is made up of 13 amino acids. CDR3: CASSQRPVGPQHF. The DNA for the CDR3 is TGTGCCAGCAGCCAACGACCTGTGGGGCCCCAGCATTTT.

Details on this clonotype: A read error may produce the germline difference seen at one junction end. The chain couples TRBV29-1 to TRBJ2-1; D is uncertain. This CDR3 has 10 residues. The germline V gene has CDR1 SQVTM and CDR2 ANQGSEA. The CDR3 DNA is TGCAGCGTTGGAACCAATGGGCAGTTCTTC. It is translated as CSVGTNGQFF.

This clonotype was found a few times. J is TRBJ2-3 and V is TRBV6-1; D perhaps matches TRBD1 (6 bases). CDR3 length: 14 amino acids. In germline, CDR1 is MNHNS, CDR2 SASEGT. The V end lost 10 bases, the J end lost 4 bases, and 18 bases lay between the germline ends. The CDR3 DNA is TGTGCCACAAAAACAGGGCTTGGGGCAGATACGCAGTATTTT. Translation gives CATKTGLGADTQYF.

CDR3 in amino acids: CASSQNPGTSGETQYF. The CDR3 DNA follows: TGTGCCAGCAGCCAAAATCCCGGGACTAGCGGGGAGACCCAGTACTTC. V and J are TRBV3-1 and TRBJ2-5; TRBD2 matches 12 bases. Losses at the gene ends were 2 bases for V and 5 bases for J; bases not matched to a gene: 6. CDR3 size: 16 residues. Germline lookup yields CDR1 LGHDT and CDR2 YNNKEL (reference sequence).

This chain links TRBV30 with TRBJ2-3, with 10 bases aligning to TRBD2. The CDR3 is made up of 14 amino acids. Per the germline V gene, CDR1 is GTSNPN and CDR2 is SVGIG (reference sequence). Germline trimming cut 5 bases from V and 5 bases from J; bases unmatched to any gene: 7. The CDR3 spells CAWSYGTSVDTQYF. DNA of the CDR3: TGTGCCTGGTCCTATGGGACTAGCGTAGATACGCAGTATTTT.

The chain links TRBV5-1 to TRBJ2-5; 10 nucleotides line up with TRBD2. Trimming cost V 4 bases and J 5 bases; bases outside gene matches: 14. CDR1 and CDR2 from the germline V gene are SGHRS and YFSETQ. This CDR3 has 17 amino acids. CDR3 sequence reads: CASSPHLASGSMETQYF. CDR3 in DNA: TGCGCCAGCAGCCCCCATTTGGCTAGCGGGAGTATGGAGACCCAGTACTTC.

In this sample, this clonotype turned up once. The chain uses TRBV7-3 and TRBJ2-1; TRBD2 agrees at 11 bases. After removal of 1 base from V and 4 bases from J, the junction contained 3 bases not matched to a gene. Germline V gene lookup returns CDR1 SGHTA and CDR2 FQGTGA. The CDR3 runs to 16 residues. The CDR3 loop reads CASSLIAGGPYNEQFF. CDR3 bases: TGTGCCAGCAGCTTAATAGCGGGAGGGCCTTACAATGAGCAGTTCTTC. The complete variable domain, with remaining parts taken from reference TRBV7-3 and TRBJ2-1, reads GAGVSQTPSNKVTEKGKYVELRCDPISGHTALYWYRQSLGQGPEFLIYFQGTGAADDSGLPNDRFFAVRPEGSVSTLKIQRTERGDSAVYLCASSLIAGGPYNEQFFGPGTRLTVL.

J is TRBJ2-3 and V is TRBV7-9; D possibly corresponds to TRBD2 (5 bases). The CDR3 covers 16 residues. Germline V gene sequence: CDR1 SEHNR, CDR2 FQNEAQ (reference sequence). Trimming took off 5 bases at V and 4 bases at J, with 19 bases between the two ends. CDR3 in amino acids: CASSPRGRDWADTQYF. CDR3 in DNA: TGTGCCAGCAGCCCCCGAGGCCGGGATTGGGCAGATACGCAGTATTTT.

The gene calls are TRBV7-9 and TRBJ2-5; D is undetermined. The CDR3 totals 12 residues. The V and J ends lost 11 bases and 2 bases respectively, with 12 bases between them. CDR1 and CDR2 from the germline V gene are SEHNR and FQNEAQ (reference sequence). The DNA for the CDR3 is TGTGCCGGCCGGTCGGAACAAGAGACCCAGTACTTC. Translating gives CAGRSEQETQYF.

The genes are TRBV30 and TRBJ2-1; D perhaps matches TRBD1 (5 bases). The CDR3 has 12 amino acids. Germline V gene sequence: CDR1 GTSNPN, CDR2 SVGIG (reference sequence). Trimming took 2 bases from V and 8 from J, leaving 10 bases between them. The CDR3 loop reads CAWSKGLDEQFF. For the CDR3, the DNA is TGTGCCTGGAGTAAGGGGCTGGATGAGCAGTTCTTC.

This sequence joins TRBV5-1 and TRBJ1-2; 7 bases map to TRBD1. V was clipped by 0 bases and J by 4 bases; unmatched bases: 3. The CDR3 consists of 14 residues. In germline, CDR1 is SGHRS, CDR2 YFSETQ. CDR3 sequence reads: CASSLGDSFYGYTF. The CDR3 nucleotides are TGCGCCAGCAGCTTGGGGGACAGCTTCTATGGCTACACCTTC.

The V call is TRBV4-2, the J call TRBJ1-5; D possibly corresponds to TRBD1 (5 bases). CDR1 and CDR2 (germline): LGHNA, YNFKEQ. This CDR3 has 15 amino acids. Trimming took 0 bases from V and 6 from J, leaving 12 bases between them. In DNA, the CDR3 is TGTGCCAGCAGCCAAGAGGGGCAGGGCGGTCAGCCCCAGCATTTT. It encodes CASSQEGQGGQPQHF.

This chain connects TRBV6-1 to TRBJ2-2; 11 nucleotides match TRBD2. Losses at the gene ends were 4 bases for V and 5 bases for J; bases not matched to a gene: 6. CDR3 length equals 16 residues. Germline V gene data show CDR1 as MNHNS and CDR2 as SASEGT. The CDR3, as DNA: TGTGCCAGCAGTGCCCTAGCGGGGGGAGGTACCGGGGAGCTGTTTTTT. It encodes CASSALAGGGTGELFF.

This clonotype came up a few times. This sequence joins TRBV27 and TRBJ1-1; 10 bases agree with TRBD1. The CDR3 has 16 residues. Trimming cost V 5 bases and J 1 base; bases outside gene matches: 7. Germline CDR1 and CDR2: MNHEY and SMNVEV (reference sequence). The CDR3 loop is CASSPWTGGRNTEAFF. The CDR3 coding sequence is TGTGCCAGCAGTCCCTGGACAGGGGGGAGGAACACTGAAGCTTTCTTT.

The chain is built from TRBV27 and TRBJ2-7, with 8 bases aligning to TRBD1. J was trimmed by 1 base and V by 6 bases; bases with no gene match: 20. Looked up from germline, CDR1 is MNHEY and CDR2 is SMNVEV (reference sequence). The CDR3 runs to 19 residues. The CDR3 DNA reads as TGTGCCAGCAGCCCCAAAACAGGGGGGTTGCGGTACAATTCCTACGAGCAGTACGTC. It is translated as CASSPKTGGLRYNSYEQYV.